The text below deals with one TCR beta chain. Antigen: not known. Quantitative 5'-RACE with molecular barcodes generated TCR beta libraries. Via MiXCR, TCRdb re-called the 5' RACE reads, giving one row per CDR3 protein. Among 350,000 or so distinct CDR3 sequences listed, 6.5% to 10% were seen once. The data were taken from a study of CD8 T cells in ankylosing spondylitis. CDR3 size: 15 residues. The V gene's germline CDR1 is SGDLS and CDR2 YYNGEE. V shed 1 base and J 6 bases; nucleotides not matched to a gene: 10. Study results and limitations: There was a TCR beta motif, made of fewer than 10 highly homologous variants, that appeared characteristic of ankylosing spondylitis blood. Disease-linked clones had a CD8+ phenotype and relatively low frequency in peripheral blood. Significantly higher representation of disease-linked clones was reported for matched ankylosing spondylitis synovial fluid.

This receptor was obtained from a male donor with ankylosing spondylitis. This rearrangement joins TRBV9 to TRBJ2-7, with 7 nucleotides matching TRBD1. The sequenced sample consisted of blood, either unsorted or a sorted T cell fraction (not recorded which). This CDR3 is CASSVKGTEPSEQYF. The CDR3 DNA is TGTGCCAGCAGCGTAAAGGGGACAGAGCCGTCCGAGCAGTACTTC.